These 23 T cell receptor beta chains share one sample of origin, sequenced in a study of T cell repertoires in cytomegalovirus infection. These receptors' antigens are unknown. One entry per CDR3 protein results from TCRdb running MiXCR on the reads. This table has around 69,000 distinct CDR3 sequences, more than 25% appearing once. The sequenced sample was CD8+ T cells from cultured PBMCs, obtained from culture after CMV antigen stimulation. These receptors were obtained from a human donor in good health (CMV status not recorded). Some clones in this sample may be carry-over from other donors' samples.

This clonotype was seen only a few times. The chain couples TRBV7-6 to TRBJ1-1; D possibly corresponds to TRBD1 (5 bases). Trimming removed 1 base at V and 0 bases at J, with 9 bases between. Germline CDR1 and CDR2: SGHVS and FNYEAQ. This CDR3 has 15 amino acids. The CDR3: CASSLVAGMNTEAFF. The CDR3 region has the DNA TGTGCCAGCAGCTTAGTGGCAGGGATGAACACTGAAGCTTTCTTT. Based on the CDR3 plus reference TRBV7-6 and TRBJ1-1, the full variable domain is GAGVSQSPRYKVTKRGQDVALRCDPISGHVSLYWYRQALGQGPEFLTYFNYEAQQDKSGLPNDRFSAERPEGSISTLTIQRTEQRDSAMYRCASSLVAGMNTEAFFGQGTRLTVV.

In this sample, this clonotype turned up many times. The V call is TRBV12-3 or TRBV12-4, the J call TRBJ1-1; D remains unclear. The ends were cut back, 7 bases at V and 4 bases at J, with 13 bases in the middle. The CDR3 runs to 13 residues. The DNA of the CDR3 is TGTGCCAGCATCACCCAAGGGAGCACTGAAGCTTTCTTT. Translated: CASITQGSTEAFF.

This clonotype was detected a few times. The V and J genes are TRBV5-1 and TRBJ2-1; TRBD2 aligns across 8 bases. This CDR3 is built from 15 residues. Germline V gene sequence: CDR1 SGHRS, CDR2 YFSETQ. After removal of 0 bases from V and 4 bases from J, the junction contained 3 bases not matched to a gene. This CDR3 is CASSLASGGYNEQFF. The CDR3 DNA follows: TGCGCCAGCAGCTTGGCGTCGGGGGGGTACAATGAGCAGTTCTTC.

The genes are TRBV13 and TRBJ2-3, with a tentative D call TRBD1 (7 bases). The CDR3 is made up of 16 amino acids. Germline CDR1 is PRHDT and CDR2 is FYEKMQ (reference sequence). V lost 5 bases and J 4 bases, leaving 19 bases between the germline ends. The CDR3 loop is CASSPPGGSQSDTQYF. The CDR3 coding sequence is TGTGCCAGCAGCCCCCCAGGGGGGAGTCAATCAGATACGCAGTATTTT.

This clonotype was seen ten or more times. The genes are TRBV7-2 and TRBJ1-3; tentatively, D is TRBD1 (5 bases). The germline CDR1 and CDR2 sequences are SGHTA and FQGNSA. V lost 1 base and J 7 bases, leaving 8 bases between the germline ends. The CDR3 totals 13 residues. The chain's CDR3 is CASSLGTFNTIYF. DNA for the CDR3: TGTGCCAGCAGCTTAGGGACATTCAACACCATATATTTT.

The genes are TRBV2 and TRBJ2-7; TRBD1 aligns across 7 bases. This CDR3 has 13 amino acids. Germline V gives CDR1 SNHLY, CDR2 FYNNEI. Losses at the gene ends were 7 bases for V and 2 bases for J; bases not matched to a gene: 5. This CDR3 reads CASTRGPTYEQYF. The CDR3, as DNA: TGTGCCAGCACGAGGGGGCCTACCTACGAGCAGTACTTC.

To note about this clonotype: An end of the junction does not agree with germline; a read error may underlie this. The V call is TRBV7-6, the J call TRBJ2-3, with D perhaps assigned TRBD1 or TRBD2 (5 bases each). The length of the CDR3 is 15 residues. The V gene's germline CDR1 is SGHVS and CDR2 FNYEAQ. CDR3: CASSPRDGDTDTQYF. As DNA, the CDR3 is TGTGCTAGCAGCCCACGGGACGGAGACACAGATACGCAGTATTTT.

This clonotype has at least ten counts. This sequence joins TRBV7-9 and TRBJ2-1, with 10 bases lining up with TRBD2. V was clipped by 4 bases and J by 10 bases; unmatched bases: 7. The CDR3 contains 14 residues. Per the germline V gene, CDR1 is SEHNR and CDR2 is FQNEAQ (reference sequence). The CDR3 sequence is CASSSSGGAEEQFF. The CDR3 region has the DNA TGTGCCAGCAGCTCGAGCGGGGGGGCCGAAGAGCAGTTCTTC.

The chain links TRBV20-1 to TRBJ2-2; 7 bases line up with TRBD2. CDR1 and CDR2 (germline): DFQATT, SNEGSKA (reference sequence). CDR3 size: 13 residues. Trimming removed 2 bases from V and 6 bases from J; junction bases left unmatched: 3. CDR3 in amino acids: CSARFSGSGELFF. The CDR3 bases are TGCAGTGCTAGATTTAGCGGGTCCGGGGAGCTGTTTTTT.

This chain connects TRBV9 to TRBJ1-1; no definite D call. Trimming took 0 bases from V and 1 from J, leaving 7 bases between them. Germline loops: CDR1 SGDLS, CDR2 YYNGEE. This CDR3 is 14 amino acids long. DNA of the CDR3: TGTGCCAGCAGCGTAGGAATTGGGAACACTGAAGCTTTCTTT. Translating it yields CASSVGIGNTEAFF.

This clonotype was seen ten or more times. The chain is built from TRBV7-8 and TRBJ2-2; D unclear. Germline V gene sequence: CDR1 SGHVS, CDR2 FQNEAQ. The CDR3 has 15 amino acids. With 5 bases removed from V and 5 bases from J, the gap between germline ends came to 15 bases. CDR3 sequence: CASSPSTPVTGELFF. The CDR3 coding sequence is TGTGCCAGCAGCCCAAGCACCCCCGTGACCGGGGAGCTGTTTTTT.

Many counts were recorded for this clonotype. V and J are TRBV7-2 and TRBJ2-7; 8 bases map to TRBD2. This CDR3 has 14 amino acids. Losses at the gene ends were 1 base for V and 6 bases for J; bases not matched to a gene: 5. Germline values: CDR1 SGHTA, CDR2 FQGNSA. In nucleotides, the CDR3 is TGTGCCAGCAGCTTAGGTGGGGCGGGAGGCGAGCAGTACTTC. Translated, it gives CASSLGGAGGEQYF.

V gene TRBV2 combines with J gene TRBJ2-5; perhaps TRBD2 as D (5 bases). CDR3 length: 18 amino acids. Trimming took 0 bases from V and 0 from J, leaving 17 bases between them. Germline values: CDR1 SNHLY, CDR2 FYNNEI. The CDR3 DNA reads TGTGCCAGCAGTGAAGCGCTTGGAGGCGGGCTTTACCAAGAGACCCAGTACTTC. Translation: CASSEALGGGLYQETQYF.

In its sample, this clonotype was seen a few times. J is TRBJ2-3 and V is TRBV4-3; D could derive from TRBD1 or TRBD2 (6 bases each). CDR3 size: 16 residues. V was shortened by 0 bases and J by 4 bases, with 14 bases between the two germline ends. CDR1 is LGHNA and CDR2 is YSLEER in the germline V gene. The CDR3 sequence: CASSQDQGTPPDTQYF. The CDR3 DNA reads TGCGCCAGCAGCCAAGATCAGGGGACTCCACCAGATACGCAGTATTTT.

This clonotype showed up just a few times. The chain couples TRBV7-9 to TRBJ2-1; 7 nucleotides match TRBD2. In germline, CDR1 is SEHNR, CDR2 FQNEAQ (reference sequence). V gave up 0 bases and J gave up 8 bases; unmatched junction bases: 7. This CDR3 region has 15 residues. This chain's CDR3 is CASSLAGLRSYEQFF. As DNA, the CDR3 is TGTGCCAGCAGCTTAGCGGGACTACGGAGCTATGAGCAGTTCTTC.

This clonotype was recorded at least ten times. This chain links TRBV4-1 with TRBJ2-3; TRBD2 agrees at 8 bases. Losses at the gene ends were 0 bases for V and 0 bases for J; bases not matched to a gene: 5. The germline gives CDR1 MGHRA, CDR2 YSYEKL. The CDR3 spans 17 residues. CDR3 in amino acids: CASSQEGAGVSTDTQYF. The CDR3 coding sequence is TGCGCCAGCAGCCAAGAGGGAGCGGGGGTAAGCACAGATACGCAGTATTTT.

This chain uses TRBV4-3 with TRBJ2-5; 7 bases are a match to TRBD1. Trimming took 2 bases from V and 5 from J; bases not matched to a gene: 5. Germline CDR1 reads LGHNA; CDR2 reads YSLEER. This CDR3 is 14 amino acids long. CDR3 sequence (DNA): TGCGCCAGCAGCCAAATGACAGGGCCCGAGACCCAGTACTTC. It encodes CASSQMTGPETQYF.

This sequence joins TRBV11-2 and TRBJ1-1, with 8 positions matching TRBD1. There are 13 residues in the CDR3. V shed 3 bases and J 7 bases; nucleotides not matched to a gene: 4. Germline lookup yields CDR1 SGHAT and CDR2 FQNNGV. The CDR3 protein is CASSFTGGGEAFF. The CDR3 DNA sequence: TGTGCCAGCAGCTTTACAGGGGGTGGTGAAGCTTTCTTT. Based on the CDR3 plus reference TRBV11-2 and TRBJ1-1, the full variable domain is EAGVAQSPRYKIIEKRQSVAFWCNPISGHATLYWYQQILGQGPKLLIQFQNNGVVDDSQLPKDRFSAERLKGVDSTLKIQPAKLEDSAVYLCASSFTGGGEAFFGQGTRLTVV.

In its sample, this clonotype was seen many times. The gene calls are TRBV11-2 and TRBJ2-1; 8 positions match TRBD1. V trimming: 5 bases; J trimming: 5 bases; junction bases outside the gene matches: 11. The CDR3 covers 16 residues. The V gene's germline CDR1 is SGHAT and CDR2 FQNNGV. Here the CDR3 reads CASSPPAGQGNNEQFF. The DNA of the CDR3 is TGTGCCAGCAGCCCCCCCGCAGGACAGGGTAACAATGAGCAGTTCTTC. Filled out from reference TRBV11-2 and TRBJ2-1, the complete variable domain reads EAGVAQSPRYKIIEKRQSVAFWCNPISGHATLYWYQQILGQGPKLLIQFQNNGVVDDSQLPKDRFSAERLKGVDSTLKIQPAKLEDSAVYLCASSPPAGQGNNEQFFGPGTRLTVL.

This rearrangement joins TRBV7-9 to TRBJ1-1; 8 bases match TRBD1. In germline, CDR1 is SEHNR, CDR2 FQNEAQ (reference sequence). This CDR3 is built from 16 residues. The ends lost 0 bases at V and 3 bases at J; junction bases unmatched: 6. CDR3 nucleotides: TGTGCCAGCAGCTTAGCGCAGGGGGCGCGGGACACTGAAGCTTTCTTT. Translation: CASSLAQGARDTEAFF. The full variable domain, its missing parts supplied by reference TRBV7-9 and TRBJ1-1, is DTGVSQNPRHKITKRGQNVTFRCDPISEHNRLYWYRQTLGQGPEFLTYFQNEAQLEKSRLLSDRFSAERPKGSFSTLEIQRTEQGDSAMYLCASSLAQGARDTEAFFGQGTRLTVV.

This clonotype came up many times. V gene TRBV12-3 or TRBV12-4 combines with J gene TRBJ2-1, with unresolved D. V gave up 1 base and J gave up 10 bases, with 5 bases separating them. This CDR3 contains 11 residues. CDR3 DNA sequence: TGTGCCAGCAGTTTAGGGCTAGAGCAGTTCTTC. Protein sequence: CASSLGLEQFF.

This clonotype was counted only a few times. This chain links TRBV19 with TRBJ1-2, with a weak D call TRBD1 (6 bases). The CDR3 is 15 amino acids. With 3 bases removed from V and 0 bases from J, the gap between germline ends came to 11 bases. Per the germline V gene, CDR1 is LNHDA and CDR2 is SQIVND (reference sequence). Here the CDR3 DNA reads TGTGCCAGTAGTATCGGGGGGCATCCTAACTATGGCTACACCTTC. Encoded protein: CASSIGGHPNYGYTF. Combining the CDR3 with reference TRBV19 and TRBJ1-2 gives the whole variable domain DGGITQSPKYLFRKEGQNVTLSCEQNLNHDAMYWYRQDPGQGLRLIYYSQIVNDFQKGDIAEGYSVSREKKESFPLTVTSAQKNPTAFYLCASSIGGHPNYGYTFGSGTRLTVV.

Details on this clonotype: Germline is not matched at one junction end, which may reflect a read error. The chain combines TRBV11-3 with TRBJ2-5, with D perhaps being TRBD1 or TRBD2 (5 bases each). Germline CDR1 reads SGHNT; CDR2 reads YENEEA. This CDR3 region has 16 residues. CDR3 in amino acids: CASSLGDFGGRETHYF. The CDR3 DNA follows: TGTGCCAGCAGCTTAGGGGATTTTGGGGGACGCGAGACCCATTACTTC.